This TCR beta chain is from a study of Graves' ophthalmopathy and Graves' hyperthyroidism. Study-wide context: Over 18 months of follow-up, stable hyperthyroidism required that no ophthalmopathy appear. Study-wide results and limits: Ophthalmopathy was separated from stable hyperthyroidism by a 13-signature model with roughly 90% sensitivity and about 79% specificity.

CDR3 size: 13 residues. Germline lookup yields CDR1 SGHRS and CDR2 YFSETQ. Exclusion criteria comprised other autoimmune diseases, uncontrolled infections, pregnancy or lactation in patients. Diagnostic conclusions were grounded in clinical symptoms, serum thyroxine, TRAb, thyroid ultrasound and orbital computed tomography. A note on this clonotype: What it binds is unknown. A read error may produce the germline difference seen at one junction end.

Using RNA transcripts, the TCR beta CDR3 regions were amplified. An initial RT-PCR round employing HTBI primers preceded a second-round multiplex PCR. TCRdb redid the calling of the multiplex PCR reads with MiXCR, one entry per CDR3 protein. The sample holds over a million distinct CDR3 sequences, roughly two fifths seen once. The sequencing input was peripheral blood or thyroid tissue (not recorded which). This receptor was taken from an adult man with Graves' hyperthyroidism. The gene calls are TRBV5-1 and TRBJ1-2, with a possible D match to TRBD1 (5 bases). CDR3 loop: CASSSGHLYCYTF. The CDR3 coding sequence is TGTGCCAGCAGCTCTGGACACCTCTATTGCTACACCTTC.